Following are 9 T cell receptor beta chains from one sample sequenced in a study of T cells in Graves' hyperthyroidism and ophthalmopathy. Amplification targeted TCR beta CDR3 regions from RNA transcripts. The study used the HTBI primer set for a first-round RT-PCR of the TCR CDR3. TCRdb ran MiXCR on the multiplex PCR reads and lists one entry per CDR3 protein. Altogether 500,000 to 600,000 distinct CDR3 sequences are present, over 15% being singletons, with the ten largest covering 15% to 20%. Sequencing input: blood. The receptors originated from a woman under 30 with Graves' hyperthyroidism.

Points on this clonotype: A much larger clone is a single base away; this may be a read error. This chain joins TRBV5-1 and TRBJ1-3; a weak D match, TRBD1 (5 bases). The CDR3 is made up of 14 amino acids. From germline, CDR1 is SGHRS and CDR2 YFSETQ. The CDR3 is CASSLTSGGKTIYF. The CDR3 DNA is TGCGCCAGCAGCTTGACGTCTGGGGGAAAAACCATATATTTT.

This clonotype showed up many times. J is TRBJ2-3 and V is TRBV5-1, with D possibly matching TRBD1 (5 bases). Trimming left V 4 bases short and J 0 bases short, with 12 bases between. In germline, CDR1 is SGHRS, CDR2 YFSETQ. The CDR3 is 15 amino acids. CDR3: CASSRQSPSTDTQYF. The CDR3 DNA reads TGCGCCAGCAGCCGACAGTCCCCTAGCACAGATACGCAGTATTTT.

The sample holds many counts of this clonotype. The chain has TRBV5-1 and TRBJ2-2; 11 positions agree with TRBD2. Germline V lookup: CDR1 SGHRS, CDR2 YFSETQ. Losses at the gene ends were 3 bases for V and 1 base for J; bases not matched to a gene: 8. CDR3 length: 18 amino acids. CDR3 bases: TGCGCCAGCAGCTCAGCTTCCGGGACTAGCGGGAACACCGGGGAGCTGTTTTTT. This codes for CASSSASGTSGNTGELFF.

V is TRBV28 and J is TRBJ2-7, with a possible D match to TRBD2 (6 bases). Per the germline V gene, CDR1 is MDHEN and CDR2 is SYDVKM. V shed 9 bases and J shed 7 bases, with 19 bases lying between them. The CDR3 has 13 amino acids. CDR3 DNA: TGTGCCAGGGGGACTGAGATGGGGAGGGAGCAGTACTTC. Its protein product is CARGTEMGREQYF.

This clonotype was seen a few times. This CDR3 reads CASALLWGQERDEAFF. Written as DNA, the CDR3 is TGTGCCAGTGCCCTGCTTTGGGGACAAGAGCGGGATGAAGCTTTCTTT. The J gene is TRBJ1-1, the V gene TRBV19; D is possibly TRBD1 (6 bases). The CDR3 is made up of 16 amino acids. Germline-derived CDR1 and CDR2 are LNHDA and SQIVND (reference sequence). The V and J ends lost 8 bases and 7 bases respectively, with 26 bases between them. The variable domain in full, with the rest retrieved from reference TRBV19 and TRBJ1-1, is DGGITQSPKYLFRKEGQNVTLSCEQNLNHDAMYWYRQDPGQGLRLIYYSQIVNDFQKGDIAEGYSVSREKKESFPLTVTSAQKNPTAFYLCASALLWGQERDEAFFGQGTRLTVV.

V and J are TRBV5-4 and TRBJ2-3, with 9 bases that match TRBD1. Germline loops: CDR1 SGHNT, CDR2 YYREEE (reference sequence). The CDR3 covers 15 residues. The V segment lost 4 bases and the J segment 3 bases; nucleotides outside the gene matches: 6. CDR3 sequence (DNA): TGTGCCAGCAGCCCGTGGACAGGGGCGACAGATACGCAGTATTTT. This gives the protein CASSPWTGATDTQYF.

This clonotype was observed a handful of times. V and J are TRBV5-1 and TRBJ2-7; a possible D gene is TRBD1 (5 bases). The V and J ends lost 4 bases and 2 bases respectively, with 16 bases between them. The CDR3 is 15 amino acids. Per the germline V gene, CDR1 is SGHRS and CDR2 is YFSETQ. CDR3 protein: CASSRDQDTAYEQYF. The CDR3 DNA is TGCGCCAGCAGCCGAGACCAGGACACCGCCTACGAGCAGTACTTC. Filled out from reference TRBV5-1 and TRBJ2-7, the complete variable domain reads KAGVTQTPRYLIKTRGQQVTLSCSPISGHRSVSWYQQTPGQGLQFLFEYFSETQRNKGNFPGRFSGRQFSNSRSEMNVSTLELGDSALYLCASSRDQDTAYEQYFGPGTRLTVT.

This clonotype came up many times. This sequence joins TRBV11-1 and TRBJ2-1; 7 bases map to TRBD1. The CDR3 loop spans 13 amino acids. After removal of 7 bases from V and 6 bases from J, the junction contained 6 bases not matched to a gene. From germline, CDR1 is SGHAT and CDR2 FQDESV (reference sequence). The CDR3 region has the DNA TGTGCCAGCAAAACCGACAGGGCCAATGAGCAGTTCTTC. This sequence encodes CASKTDRANEQFF.

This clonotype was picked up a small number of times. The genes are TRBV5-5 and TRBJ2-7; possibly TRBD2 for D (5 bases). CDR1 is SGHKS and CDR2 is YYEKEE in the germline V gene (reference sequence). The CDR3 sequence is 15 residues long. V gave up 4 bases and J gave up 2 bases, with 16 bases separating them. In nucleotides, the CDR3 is TGTGCCAGCAGCATTGGACGGGATTCCACCTACGAGCAGTACTTC. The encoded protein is CASSIGRDSTYEQYF.